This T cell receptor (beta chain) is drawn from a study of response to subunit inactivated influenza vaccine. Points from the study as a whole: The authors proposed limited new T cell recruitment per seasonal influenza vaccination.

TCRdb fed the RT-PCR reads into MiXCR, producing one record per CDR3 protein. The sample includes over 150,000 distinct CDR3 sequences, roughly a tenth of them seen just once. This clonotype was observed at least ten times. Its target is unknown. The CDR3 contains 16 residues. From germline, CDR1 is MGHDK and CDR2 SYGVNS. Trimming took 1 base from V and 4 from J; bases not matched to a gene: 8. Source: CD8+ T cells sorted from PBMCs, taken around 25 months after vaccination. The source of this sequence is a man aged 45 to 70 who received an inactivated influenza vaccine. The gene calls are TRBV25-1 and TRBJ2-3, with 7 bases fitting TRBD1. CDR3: CASSEFGGTAPDTQYF. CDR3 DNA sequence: TGTGCCAGCAGTGAATTTGGTGGGACAGCCCCAGATACGCAGTATTTT.